The T cell receptor beta chain described here comes from a study of blood T cell repertoires in COVID-19. Study at large: COVID-19 samples collected from the United States, Italy and Spain covered acute and convalescent phases. PBMCs, B-cell-depleted T cells, or T cells were the source of the cDNA or gDNA that made up the material.

The CDR3 is 13 amino acids. Trimming cost V 5 bases and J 3 bases; bases outside gene matches: 3. Per germline, CDR1 LNHNV and CDR2 YYDKDF (reference sequence). How the authors handled the data: Estimated nucleated cell counts came from reference gene primer amplification. Libraries were prepared by immunoSEQ multiplex PCR; TCRdb keeps only in-frame clonotypes and omits some of them. V and J calls and clone size are those listed in that table; D and trimming were worked out from the DNA. The table has around 62,000 clones, roughly 85% seen once. The receptor comes from a man in his fifties with acute or convalescent COVID-19. The sequencing sample was made of peripheral blood. This chain uses TRBV15 with TRBJ2-7, with 8 bases lining up with TRBD1. The CDR3 sequence: CATSSDRGYEQYF. The CDR3, as DNA: TGTGCCACCAGCTCAGACAGGGGCTACGAGCAGTACTTC.